This entry lists 18 T cell receptor beta chains sequenced from one sample in a study of blood T cell repertoires in COVID-19. Sequencing used immunoSEQ multiplex PCR; TCRdb keeps in-frame clones, though not all of them. The table includes approximately 110,000 clones, 70% to 85% detected once. The sequenced sample was peripheral blood. These receptors were obtained from a woman over 75 with active or convalescent COVID-19.

V usage is TRBV18 and J usage is TRBJ2-3; 10 bases fit TRBD2. Germline V gene data show CDR1 as KGHSH and CDR2 as LQKENI. The CDR3 runs to 16 residues. The trim removed 0 bases at V and 5 bases at J, leaving 5 bases unmatched. The DNA of the CDR3 is TGTGCCAGCTCACCACCGATCACTAGCGGGGTAGATACGCAGTATTTT. It yields the protein CASSPPITSGVDTQYF.

This rearrangement joins TRBV6-1 to TRBJ2-7; perhaps TRBD1 as D (8 bases). CDR3 length: 16 amino acids. V was pared by 4 bases and J by 5 bases, with 21 bases between. CDR1 and CDR2 (germline): MNHNS, SASEGT. The CDR3 loop is CASSGTGSIGGNEQYF. The CDR3 region has the DNA TGTGCCAGCAGTGGGACAGGGTCAATCGGGGGGAACGAGCAGTACTTC.

The chain joins TRBV5-1 to TRBJ2-5, with TRBD2 matching over 12 bases. The CDR3 loop spans 15 amino acids. J gave up 4 bases and V 7 bases, and 8 bases lay outside the gene matches. The V gene's germline CDR1 is SGHRS and CDR2 YFSETQ. The CDR3 nucleotides read TGCGCCAGCCAAGAGACTAGCGGGAGTCCAGAGACCCAGTACTTC. Translating gives CASQETSGSPETQYF.

This rearrangement joins TRBV11-2 to TRBJ2-2, with 8 bases identical to TRBD2. This CDR3 is built from 15 residues. Trimming removed 1 base from V and 3 bases from J; junction bases left unmatched: 1. Per germline, CDR1 SGHAT and CDR2 FQNNGV. The CDR3 region is CASSLGTSYTGELFF. The CDR3 nucleotides read TGTGCCAGCAGCTTAGGGACTAGCTACACCGGGGAGCTGTTTTTT.

V is TRBV27 and J is TRBJ1-5, with 11 bases fitting TRBD1. This CDR3 contains 14 residues. The germline gives CDR1 MNHEY, CDR2 SMNVEV (reference sequence). V trimming: 9 bases; J trimming: 7 bases; junction bases outside the gene matches: 8. The DNA of the CDR3 is TGTGCCAGACCCCGGGACAGGGGGACCCAGCCCCAGCATTTT. Translating gives CARPRDRGTQPQHF.

The rearrangement uses TRBV20-1 and TRBJ2-1; 11 bases line up with TRBD2. Germline values: CDR1 DFQATT, CDR2 SNEGSKA (reference sequence). V lost 3 bases to trimming and J lost 0 bases; unmatched junction nucleotides: 7. The CDR3 loop spans 17 amino acids. The CDR3 nucleotides read TGCAGTGCTAGTGTAGCGGGAGGGCCCAGCTCCTACAATGAGCAGTTCTTC. Amino acid sequence: CSASVAGGPSSYNEQFF.

This clone occurred once. The CDR3 nucleotides read TGCGCCAGCAGTGAGAACGCCGGGACAGGGTCCGAGCAGTACTTC. It codes for CASSENAGTGSEQYF. V is TRBV10-1 and J is TRBJ2-7; TRBD1 agrees at 9 bases. Germline V lookup: CDR1 WNHNN, CDR2 SYGVQD (reference sequence). CDR3 size: 15 residues. Losses at the gene ends were 2 bases for V and 6 bases for J; bases not matched to a gene: 8.

The chain uses TRBV7-3 and TRBJ2-2; 9 bases agree with TRBD1. J gave up 7 bases and V 4 bases, and 4 bases lay outside the gene matches. CDR3 size: 14 residues. Germline V gene data show CDR1 as SGHTA and CDR2 as FQGTGA. The chain's CDR3 is CASSSGTGFGELFF. The CDR3 DNA sequence: TGTGCCAGCAGCTCAGGGACAGGGTTCGGGGAGCTGTTTTTT.

The rearrangement joins TRBV2 to TRBJ2-5, with D uncertain. The CDR3 runs 14 residues. Germline V gene sequence: CDR1 SNHLY, CDR2 FYNNEI. Trimming took off 4 bases at V and 2 bases at J, with 11 bases between the two ends. CDR3 nucleotides: TGTGCCAGCAGTGTCATGGGCGCACAAGAGACCCAGTACTTC. Translating it yields CASSVMGAQETQYF. Full variable domain (missing parts from reference TRBV2 and TRBJ2-5): EPEVTQTPSHQVTQMGQEVILRCVPISNHLYFYWYRQILGQKVEFLVSFYNNEISEKSEIFDDQFSVERPDGSNFTLKIRSTKLEDSAMYFCASSVMGAQETQYFGPGTRLLVL.

This chain connects TRBV7-8 to TRBJ1-3; D uncertain. The V and J ends lost 0 bases and 0 bases respectively, with 9 bases between them. The CDR3 is 16 amino acids. In germline, CDR1 is SGHVS, CDR2 FQNEAQ. The CDR3 spells CASSLASGISGNTIYF. CDR3 DNA: TGTGCCAGCAGCTTAGCTTCGGGAATCTCTGGAAACACCATATATTTT.

The CDR3 DNA reads TGTGCCAGCAGTTTATTGAGGACAGGGGGACTCGAGCAGTACTTC. This gives the protein CASSLLRTGGLEQYF. The rearrangement joins TRBV27 to TRBJ2-7, with 10 bases identical to TRBD1. The CDR3 runs 15 residues. V dropped 1 base and J dropped 6; count of bases not matched to a gene: 6. Germline V gene lookup returns CDR1 MNHEY and CDR2 SMNVEV (reference sequence).

This clone was seen a single time. The chain carries TRBV12-3 or TRBV12-4 and TRBJ1-4, with D possibly matching TRBD1 (5 bases). The CDR3 runs 12 residues. V was pared by 6 bases and J by 10 bases, with 12 bases between. The CDR3 DNA sequence: TGTGCCAGCAGACCCCCGCAGGGAAAACTGTTTTTT. This gives the protein CASRPPQGKLFF.

The V gene is TRBV27, the J gene TRBJ2-1; 11 nucleotides line up with TRBD2. The CDR3 totals 15 residues. From germline, CDR1 is MNHEY and CDR2 SMNVEV (reference sequence). V shed 6 bases and J 3 bases; nucleotides not matched to a gene: 4. CDR3 sequence: CASSRGLADYNEQFF. Written as DNA, the CDR3 is TGTGCCAGCAGCCGGGGACTAGCGGACTACAATGAGCAGTTCTTC.

The chain has TRBV7-9 and TRBJ1-3, with 7 bases aligning to TRBD1. The trim removed 5 bases at V and 7 bases at J, leaving 5 bases unmatched. CDR1 is SEHNR and CDR2 is FQNEAQ in the germline V gene (reference sequence). The CDR3 contains 13 residues. Here the CDR3 reads CASSLTGVNTIYF. The DNA of the CDR3 is TGTGCCAGCAGCCTCACAGGGGTTAACACCATATATTTT.

This chain uses TRBV5-1 with TRBJ2-3, with D maybe TRBD2 (6 bases). The V gene's germline CDR1 is SGHRS and CDR2 YFSETQ. V lost 4 bases and J lost 6, with 12 bases in between. This CDR3 contains 13 residues. CDR3 bases: TGCGCCAGCAGCCCAGCGGGTCTGGATACGCAGTATTTT. Encoded protein: CASSPAGLDTQYF.

The rearrangement joins TRBV19 to TRBJ2-7, with D tentatively TRBD2 (5 bases). Germline V lookup: CDR1 LNHDA, CDR2 SQIVND (reference sequence). The CDR3 loop spans 14 amino acids. V lost 3 bases and J lost 3, with 12 bases in between. DNA of the CDR3: TGTGCCAGTAGTATTGAGAGGGCCGGCTACGAGCAGTACTTC. This encodes CASSIERAGYEQYF. Full variable domain (rest looked up from reference TRBV19 and TRBJ2-7): DGGITQSPKYLFRKEGQNVTLSCEQNLNHDAMYWYRQDPGQGLRLIYYSQIVNDFQKGDIAEGYSVSREKKESFPLTVTSAQKNPTAFYLCASSIERAGYEQYFGPGTRLTVT.

The chain recombines TRBV6-5 with TRBJ1-1; D is possibly TRBD1 (6 bases). This CDR3 region has 14 residues. The V gene lost 6 bases and the J gene lost 8 bases, with 19 bases spanning the gap. The V gene's germline CDR1 is MNHEY and CDR2 SVGAGI. CDR3 in DNA: TGTGCCAGCAGCCAAGCAACCGTGGGGACAGAAGCTTTCTTT. It codes for CASSQATVGTEAFF.

The chain uses TRBV9 and TRBJ2-7; 7 nucleotides align to TRBD2. Per the germline V gene, CDR1 is SGDLS and CDR2 is YYNGEE. The CDR3 has 16 residues. With V trimmed by 0 bases and J by 0 bases, 6 bases remained unmatched. In nucleotides, the CDR3 is TGTGCCAGCAGCGTAGGGGGGGGTTTTAGCTCCTACGAGCAGTACTTC. Translated: CASSVGGGFSSYEQYF.